Included here is one T cell receptor (beta chain) sequence, with context. Its matching antigen is unknown. The data are from a study of shared clonotypes between healthy human individuals. General study findings and limits: Naive CD4 clonotypes were shared across a few donors at about 5.2%. Non-shared clonotypes had lower generation probabilities than those shared by all four donors.

The CDR3 sequence is 16 residues long. Trimming took 0 bases from V and 9 from J; bases not matched to a gene: 8. Germline CDR1 is MNHEY and CDR2 is SVGAGI. Clones were sequenced by immunoSEQ multiplex PCR, and TCRdb holds only the in-frame ones, with some missing. The sample has about 2.3 million clones, around 90% seen once. The sequenced sample was naive CD4+ T cells from PBMCs. Subset: CD45RA+ positively selected. This sequence originates from a man younger than 35 in good health. Some clones in this sample may be carry-over from other donors' samples. The chain links TRBV6-5 to TRBJ2-1, with TRBD2 matching 10 bases. Here the CDR3 DNA reads TGTGCCAGCAGTTACTCCCCTCTAGCGGGGGAGGGTGAGCAGTTCTTC. Translated, it gives CASSYSPLAGEGEQFF.